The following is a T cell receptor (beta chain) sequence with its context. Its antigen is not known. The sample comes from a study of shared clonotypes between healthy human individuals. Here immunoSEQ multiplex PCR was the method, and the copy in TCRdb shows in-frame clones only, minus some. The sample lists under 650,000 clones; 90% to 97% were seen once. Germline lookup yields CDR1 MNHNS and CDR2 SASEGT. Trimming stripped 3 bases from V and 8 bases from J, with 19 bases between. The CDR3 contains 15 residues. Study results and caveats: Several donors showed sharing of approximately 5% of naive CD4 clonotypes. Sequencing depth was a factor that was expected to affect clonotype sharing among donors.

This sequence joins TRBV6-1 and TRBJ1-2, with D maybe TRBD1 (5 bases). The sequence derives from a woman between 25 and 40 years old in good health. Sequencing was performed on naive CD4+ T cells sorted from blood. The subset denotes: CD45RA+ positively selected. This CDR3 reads CASSDARRGNEGYTF. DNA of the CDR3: TGTGCCAGCAGTGACGCGCGCCGGGGCAATGAAGGCTACACCTTC.